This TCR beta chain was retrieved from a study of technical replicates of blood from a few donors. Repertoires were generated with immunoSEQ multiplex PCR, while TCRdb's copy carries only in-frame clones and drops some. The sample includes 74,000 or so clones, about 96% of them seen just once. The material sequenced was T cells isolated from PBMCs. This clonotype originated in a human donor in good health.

The CDR3 here is CASSPPELAGDEQYF. The CDR3 region has the DNA TGTGCCAGCAGTCCTCCGGAACTAGCGGGAGACGAGCAGTACTTC. The rearrangement links TRBV11-2 to TRBJ2-7; 11 bases match TRBD2. Germline-derived CDR1 and CDR2 are SGHAT and FQNNGV. J was trimmed by 5 bases and V by 6 bases; bases with no gene match: 9. The CDR3 has 15 residues. Looking up the rest from reference TRBV11-2 and TRBJ2-7 gives the full variable domain: EAGVAQSPRYKIIEKRQSVAFWCNPISGHATLYWYQQILGQGPKLLIQFQNNGVVDDSQLPKDRFSAERLKGVDSTLKIQPAKLEDSAVYLCASSPPELAGDEQYFGPGTRLTVT.